The clone carrying this TCR beta chain was seen ten or more times. Blood RNA came from unsorted whole blood; germline DNA was also extracted. Those patients suffered from chronic HBV infection and were treatment-naive. These data originate in a study of tumor-infiltrating lymphocytes in primary liver carcinoma. Looking at the study overall: All patients had surgically resected primary liver carcinoma. The tumors ranged from about 4 to 10 cm across and fell within stage T1-T3 N0M0. Samples produced roughly 3.65 to 8 million productive TCRbeta reads, comparable across tissue types.

The input was around 0.5 ug total RNA; TCR beta cDNA was made from it with a constant-region primer. Each TCR beta library was derived from three nested multiplex PCR rounds that employed slightly modified ARM-PCR. It was with TRBV1-TRBV30 forward primers and a C-beta reverse primer that the first two PCR rounds were run, at approximately 9 cycles each. TCRdb re-called the multiplex PCR reads with MiXCR, one entry per CDR3 protein. Here the sample spans some 320,000 distinct CDR3 sequences, approximately 60% being singletons. This CDR3 is built from 14 residues. Trimming cost V 6 bases and J 6 bases; bases outside gene matches: 7.

The sample comprised peripheral blood. This TCR derives from a man in his forties with primary liver carcinoma and hepatitis B virus infection. The chain uses TRBV12-3 or TRBV12-4 and TRBJ2-3; TRBD1 matches at 9 bases. CDR3 in amino acids: CASRTQGARDTQYF. The DNA for the CDR3 is TGTGCCAGCAGGACACAGGGGGCGCGGGATACGCAGTATTTT.